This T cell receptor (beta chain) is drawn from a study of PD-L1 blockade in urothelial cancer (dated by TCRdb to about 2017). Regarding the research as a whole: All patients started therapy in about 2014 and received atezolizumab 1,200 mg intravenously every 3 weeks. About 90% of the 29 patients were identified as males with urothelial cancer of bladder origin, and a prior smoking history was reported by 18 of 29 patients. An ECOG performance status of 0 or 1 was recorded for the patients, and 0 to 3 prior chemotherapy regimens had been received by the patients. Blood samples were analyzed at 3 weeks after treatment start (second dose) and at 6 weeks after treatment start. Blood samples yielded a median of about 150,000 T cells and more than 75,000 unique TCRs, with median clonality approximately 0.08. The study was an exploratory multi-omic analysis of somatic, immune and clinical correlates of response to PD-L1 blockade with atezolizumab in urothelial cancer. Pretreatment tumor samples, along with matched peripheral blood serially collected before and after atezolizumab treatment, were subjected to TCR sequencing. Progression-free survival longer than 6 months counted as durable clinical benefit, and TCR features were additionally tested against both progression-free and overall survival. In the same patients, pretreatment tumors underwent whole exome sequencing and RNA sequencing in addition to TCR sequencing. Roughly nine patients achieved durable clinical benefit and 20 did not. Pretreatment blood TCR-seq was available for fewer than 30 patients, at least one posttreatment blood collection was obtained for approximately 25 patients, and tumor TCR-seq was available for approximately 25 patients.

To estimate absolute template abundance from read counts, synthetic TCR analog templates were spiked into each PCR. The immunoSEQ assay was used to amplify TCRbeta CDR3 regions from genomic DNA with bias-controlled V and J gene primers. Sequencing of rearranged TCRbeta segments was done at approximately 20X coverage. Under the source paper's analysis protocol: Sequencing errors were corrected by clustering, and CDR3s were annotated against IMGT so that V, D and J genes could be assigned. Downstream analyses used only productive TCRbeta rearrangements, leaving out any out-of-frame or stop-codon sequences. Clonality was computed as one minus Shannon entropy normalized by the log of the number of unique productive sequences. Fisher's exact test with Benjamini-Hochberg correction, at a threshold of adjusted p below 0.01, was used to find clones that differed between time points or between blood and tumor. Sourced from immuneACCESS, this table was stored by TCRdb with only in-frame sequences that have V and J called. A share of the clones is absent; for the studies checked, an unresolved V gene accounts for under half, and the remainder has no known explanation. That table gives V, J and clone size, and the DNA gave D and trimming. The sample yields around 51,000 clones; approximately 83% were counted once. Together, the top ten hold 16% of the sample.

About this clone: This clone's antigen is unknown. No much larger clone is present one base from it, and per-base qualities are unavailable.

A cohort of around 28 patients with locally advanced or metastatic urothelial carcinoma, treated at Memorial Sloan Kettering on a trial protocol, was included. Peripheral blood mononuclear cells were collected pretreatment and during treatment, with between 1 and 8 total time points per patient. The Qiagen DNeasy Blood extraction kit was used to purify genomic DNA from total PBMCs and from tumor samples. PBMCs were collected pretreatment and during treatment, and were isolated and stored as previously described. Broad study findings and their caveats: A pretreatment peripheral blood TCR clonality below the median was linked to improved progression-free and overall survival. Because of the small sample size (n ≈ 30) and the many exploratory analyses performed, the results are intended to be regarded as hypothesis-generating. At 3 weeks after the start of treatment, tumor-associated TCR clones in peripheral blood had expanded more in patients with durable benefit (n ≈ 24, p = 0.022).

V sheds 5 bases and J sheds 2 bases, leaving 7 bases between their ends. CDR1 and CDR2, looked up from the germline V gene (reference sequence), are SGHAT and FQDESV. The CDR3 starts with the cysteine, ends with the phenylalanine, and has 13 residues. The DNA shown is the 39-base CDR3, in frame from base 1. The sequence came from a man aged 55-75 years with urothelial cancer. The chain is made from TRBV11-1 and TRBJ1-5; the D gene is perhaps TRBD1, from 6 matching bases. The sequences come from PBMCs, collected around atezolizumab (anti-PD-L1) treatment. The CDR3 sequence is CASSPGGNQPQHF. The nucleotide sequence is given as TGTGCCAGCAGCCCAGGGGGCAATCAGCCCCAGCATTTT.